There are a few counts of the clone carrying this T cell receptor beta chain. The antigen is unknown. V was pared by 0 bases and J by 3 bases, with 6 bases of the junction left unmatched. This CDR3 is built from 15 residues. Germline V gene lookup returns CDR1 SGDLS and CDR2 YYNGEE. This entry is derived from a study of regulatory T cells in long-lasting Graves disease. Study findings and constraints: Shared public clonotypes totalled approximately 3,000 in persistent patients, compared with about 960 in new patients.

The time point was: persistent/refractory GD, antithyroid drugs over 5 years with positive TRAb. The authors made the TCR library using RNA they extracted from PBMCs. Guidelines of the American Thyroid Association were used to diagnose Graves' disease. The authors drew patients from an endocrinology department in Xi'an, China. Arm-PCR of CDR3 regions with iRepertoire HTBI primers generated TCR beta libraries. Original processing notes: Throughout the samples, researchers identified roughly 60 TRBV and some 13 TRBJ segments. A single record per CDR3 protein comes from TCRdb applying MiXCR to the multiplex PCR reads. It is TCRdb's table, rather than the study itself, that gives the V and J calls and clone size. The data contain roughly 470,000 distinct CDR3 sequences, about a fifth of them singletons.

The chain uses TRBV9 and TRBJ2-7; TRBD2 aligns across 7 bases. The sequenced sample was peripheral blood mononuclear cells (PBMCs), obtained when the disease was refractory, from a patient treated with antithyroid drugs. This sequence was found in a female donor with Graves disease. The CDR3 region is CASSVDSSGGYEQYF. The CDR3 DNA follows: TGTGCCAGCAGCGTAGATTCTAGCGGAGGCTACGAGCAGTACTTC.